This is a list of T cell receptor beta chains from one sample in a study of post-analysis software for immune sequencing data. TCRdb reanalysed the PCR reads using MiXCR and keeps one entry per CDR3 protein. The data hold approximately 690,000 distinct CDR3 sequences, with approximately 60% observed a single time. Sequences were obtained from blood. These receptors were taken from a girl aged 2-9 years with multiple sclerosis. The CDR3 runs from the conserved cysteine through the conserved F or W. The order of the fields is V gene, D gene, clone size, J gene, CDR3 DNA, CDR3 protein. A D gene is named only where the DNA matches it firmly. The size field is filled for only some rows; it gives once, few, many or a size class.

V: TRBV12-3/TRBV12-4
D: TRBD1
size: few
J: TRBJ2-1
DNA: TGTGCCAGCAGTCGGGACAGCCATTACAATGAGCAGTTCTTC
CDR3: CASSRDSHYNEQFF

V: TRBV10-1
D: -
size: -
J: TRBJ2-5
DNA: TGCGCCACCTCAGAGAGACAGGATCCAGAGACCCAGTACTTC
CDR3: CATSERQDPETQYF

V: TRBV12-3/TRBV12-4
D: TRBD1
size: -
J: TRBJ1-1
DNA: TGTGCCAGCAGAGGGGGACAGCAAAGGTACACTGAAGCTTTCTTT
CDR3: CASRGGQQRYTEAFF

V: TRBV5-1
D: -
size: -
J: TRBJ1-1
DNA: TGCGCCAGCGGATTTAGCGGGGAAGGTGACACTGAAGCTTTCTTT
CDR3: CASGFSGEGDTEAFF

V: TRBV7-2
D: -
size: -
J: TRBJ1-2
DNA: TGTGCCAGCAGCTTAGTATCCGGGGGTTGGGATGGCTACACCTTC
CDR3: CASSLVSGGWDGYTF

V: TRBV5-1
D: TRBD1
size: -
J: TRBJ2-1
DNA: TGCGCCAGCAGCTTGGGGACAGGAGACTTAAACTACAATGAGCAGTTCTTC
CDR3: CASSLGTGDLNYNEQFF

V: TRBV11-2
D: TRBD2
size: few
J: TRBJ2-1
DNA: TGTGCCAGCAGCACCACCTCAGCGGGGGAGCAGTTCTTC
CDR3: CASSTTSAGEQFF

V: TRBV11-2
D: -
size: -
J: TRBJ2-4
DNA: TGTGCCAGCAGGTCACCGGGGGCCAAAAACATTCAGTACTTC
CDR3: CASRSPGAKNIQYF

V: TRBV12-3/TRBV12-4
D: TRBD2
size: few
J: TRBJ2-7
DNA: TGTGCCAGCACGACTAGCGGGACAGGCGAGCAGTACTTC
CDR3: CASTTSGTGEQYF

V: TRBV29-1
D: -
size: -
J: TRBJ2-1
DNA: TGCAGCGTTGAAAGCCTTTCCTCCTACAATGAGCAGTTCTTC
CDR3: CSVESLSSYNEQFF

V: TRBV12-3/TRBV12-4
D: -
size: -
J: TRBJ2-5
DNA: TGTGCCAGCAGCTCTACTCCCGGGTTCGGGGAGACCCAGTACTTC
CDR3: CASSSTPGFGETQYF

V: TRBV25-1
D: -
size: -
J: TRBJ2-1
DNA: TGTGCCAGCGAGGACTGGGGGTACAATGAGCAGTTCTTC
CDR3: CASEDWGYNEQFF

V: TRBV20-1
D: TRBD2
size: -
J: TRBJ2-3
DNA: TGCAGTGCCCCCGGGGGGACTAGCACAGATACGCAGTATTTT
CDR3: CSAPGGTSTDTQYF

V: TRBV20-1
D: TRBD2
size: few
J: TRBJ2-5
DNA: TGCAGTTATCTGCGGGGGGGGCAAGAGACCCAGTACTTC
CDR3: CSYLRGGQETQYF

V: TRBV5-1
D: -
size: -
J: TRBJ1-2
DNA: TGCGCCAGCAGCTTGGACCAGGGCGCCTTTTCCTATGGCTACACCTTC
CDR3: CASSLDQGAFSYGYTF

V: TRBV5-1
D: -
size: -
J: TRBJ2-6
DNA: TGCGCCAGCAGCTTGGGACAGACCTCTGGGGCCAACGTCCTGACTTTC
CDR3: CASSLGQTSGANVLTF

V: TRBV6-2/TRBV6-3
D: -
size: -
J: TRBJ2-1
DNA: TGTGCCAGCATCTCTGACCTTATTGCTGGAGAGCAGTTCTTC
CDR3: CASISDLIAGEQFF

V: TRBV6-5
D: -
size: -
J: TRBJ2-3
DNA: TGTGCCAGCAGACCATACAGGGGGGGAAGCACAGATACGCAGTATTTT
CDR3: CASRPYRGGSTDTQYF

V: TRBV25-1
D: TRBD1
size: few
J: TRBJ2-3
DNA: TGTGCCAGCATCTCCGGGACAGCTTCAGATACGCAGTATTTT
CDR3: CASISGTASDTQYF

V: TRBV12-3/TRBV12-4
D: -
size: few
J: TRBJ1-1
DNA: TGTGCCAGCAGTTTAGAGGGATTTGAAGCTTTCTTT
CDR3: CASSLEGFEAFF

V: TRBV12-3/TRBV12-4
D: TRBD1
size: few
J: TRBJ1-6
DNA: TGTGCCAGCAGTCTACAGGGGTCCGGGTCACCCCTCCACTTT
CDR3: CASSLQGSGSPLHF

V: TRBV20-1
D: -
size: -
J: TRBJ2-7
DNA: TGCAGTGCGATTTATCTAAGCGGGTTCTCCTACGAGCAGTACTTC
CDR3: CSAIYLSGFSYEQYF

V: TRBV20-1
D: TRBD1
size: -
J: TRBJ2-1
DNA: TGCAGTGCTAGCACGACAGGGATCAATGAGCAGTTCTTC
CDR3: CSASTTGINEQFF

V: TRBV10-3
D: TRBD1
size: -
J: TRBJ2-5
DNA: TGTGCCATCAGTGCATCCCGGACAGGGCAGGGGCAAGAGACCCAGTACTTC
CDR3: CAISASRTGQGQETQYF

V: TRBV20-1
D: TRBD1
size: -
J: TRBJ2-7
DNA: TGCAGTGCTAGAGATGGAGGGACAGGGGTATACGAGCAGTACTTC
CDR3: CSARDGGTGVYEQYF

V: TRBV9
D: -
size: -
J: TRBJ2-1
DNA: TGTGCCAGCAGCGTAGGCTTCTCCTACAATGAGCAGTTCTTC
CDR3: CASSVGFSYNEQFF

V: TRBV5-1
D: -
size: -
J: TRBJ2-1
DNA: TGCGCCAGCAGCATACGCGGCGACAATGAGCAGTTCTTC
CDR3: CASSIRGDNEQFF

V: TRBV5-1
D: -
size: few
J: TRBJ2-1
DNA: TGCGCCGGCAGCGAATCCGGGAATGAGCAGTTCTTC
CDR3: CAGSESGNEQFF

V: TRBV29-1
D: TRBD1
size: -
J: TRBJ2-3
DNA: TGCAGCGTTGAACGGGACAGGGCAGATACGCAGTATTTT
CDR3: CSVERDRADTQYF

V: TRBV4-2
D: -
size: once
J: TRBJ2-1
DNA: TGTGCCAGCAGCCAAGATTTGGTTGGATCCTACAATGAGCAGTTCTTC
CDR3: CASSQDLVGSYNEQFF

V: TRBV29-1
D: -
size: -
J: TRBJ2-3
DNA: TGCAGCGTTGAAAGCGGGACAGATACGCAGTATTTT
CDR3: CSVESGTDTQYF

V: TRBV3-1
D: -
size: -
J: TRBJ2-1
DNA: TGTGCCAGCAGCCAAGGAGGGGGGCCTTACAATGAGCAGTTCTTC
CDR3: CASSQGGGPYNEQFF

V: TRBV5-1
D: -
size: -
J: TRBJ1-1
DNA: TGCGCCAGCAAGCAGGGAAACACTGAAGCTTTCTTT
CDR3: CASKQGNTEAFF

V: TRBV5-1
D: -
size: -
J: TRBJ1-1
DNA: TGCGCCAACAGCTTGGAGGGGAACACTGAAGCTTTCTTT
CDR3: CANSLEGNTEAFF

V: TRBV12-3/TRBV12-4
D: TRBD2
size: few
J: TRBJ2-7
DNA: TGTGCCAGCAGTCAGGGACTAGGAGGAGGAGACGAGCAGTACTTC
CDR3: CASSQGLGGGDEQYF

V: TRBV2
D: TRBD1
size: -
J: TRBJ1-6
DNA: TGTGCCAGCAAAGACAGGGGTCCTGATAATTCACCCCTCCACTTT
CDR3: CASKDRGPDNSPLHF

V: TRBV6-5
D: -
size: once
J: TRBJ2-3
DNA: TGTGCCAGCAGCAAAGTCCCGGGACCTTCAGATACGCAGTATTTT
CDR3: CASSKVPGPSDTQYF

V: TRBV7-2
D: -
size: -
J: TRBJ2-3
DNA: TGTGCCAGCAGCACAGGGACTTACACAGATACGCAGTATTTT
CDR3: CASSTGTYTDTQYF

V: TRBV20-1
D: -
size: -
J: TRBJ2-7
DNA: TGCAGTGCTCCGGGGGACGGCGGCGAGCAGTACTTC
CDR3: CSAPGDGGEQYF

V: TRBV20-1
D: TRBD2
size: few
J: TRBJ2-1
DNA: TGCAGTGCTAGAGATCAGACTAGCGGAGCATACAATGAGCAGTTCTTC
CDR3: CSARDQTSGAYNEQFF

V: TRBV20-1
D: -
size: -
J: TRBJ1-1
DNA: TGCTGTGCAAGGGGGGCGATGGGGGCTTTCTTT
CDR3: CCARGAMGAFF

V: TRBV7-7
D: TRBD1
size: few
J: TRBJ2-5
DNA: TGTGCTAGCCAACGGACAGGGGCTGAAGAGACCCAGTACTTC
CDR3: CASQRTGAEETQYF

V: TRBV14
D: -
size: few
J: TRBJ1-2
DNA: TGTGCCAGCAGCCTCCAGCCGGGTCTGAACTATGGCTACACCTTC
CDR3: CASSLQPGLNYGYTF

V: TRBV6-1
D: -
size: -
J: TRBJ2-7
DNA: TGTGCCAGCAGTGAATCCCGGATCAGAACAGGGTGGGCCGAGCAGTACTTC
CDR3: CASSESRIRTGWAEQYF